A selection of T cell receptor beta chains follows, all from one sample in a study of blood T cell repertoires in COVID-19. Assay used: immunoSEQ multiplex PCR; TCRdb lists only in-frame clones, some missing. The sample includes roughly 110,000 clones, approximately 88% of them seen just once. Sequencing was done on a sample of peripheral blood. The receptors stem from a human donor in a cohort sampled during active COVID-19. Each CDR3 is given with its conserved first and last residue. The D gene is left open where the match is weak. A row's size may be missing; if present it is once, few, many or a size class.

j_call,clone_size,v_call,d_call,cdr3_aa,cdr3_nt
TRBJ2-3,.,TRBV6-5,.,CASSYRHRGTDTQYF,TGTGCCAGCAGTTACCGGCATCGGGGCACAGATACGCAGTATTTT
TRBJ2-1,.,TRBV6-5,TRBD2,CASGRGVFNEQFF,TGTGCCAGCGGGCGGGGGGTATTCAATGAGCAGTTCTTC
TRBJ2-5,.,TRBV5-1,.,CASSFNGGAGKETQYF,TGCGCCAGCAGCTTTAACGGGGGAGCCGGAAAAGAGACCCAGTACTTC
TRBJ1-3,.,TRBV5-1,.,CASSREAHDSGNTIYF,TGCGCCAGCAGCAGAGAGGCACACGACTCTGGAAACACCATATATTTT
TRBJ1-1,.,TRBV10-3,.,CAISDRTATEAFF,TGTGCCATTTCAGATAGGACAGCTACTGAAGCTTTCTTT
TRBJ2-4,.,TRBV18,TRBD1,CASSGQGEPKNIQYF,TGTGCCAGCTCTGGACAGGGAGAACCCAAAAACATTCAGTACTTC
TRBJ2-2,.,TRBV6-5,.,CASSPRGAGTGELFF,TGTGCCAGCAGTCCCCGGGGGGCGGGTACCGGGGAGCTGTTTTTT
TRBJ1-1,.,TRBV11-1,.,CASSAYMNTEAFF,TGTGCCAGCAGCGCTTACATGAACACTGAAGCTTTCTTT
TRBJ2-1,.,TRBV7-3,.,CASSFLGESYNEQFF,TGTGCCAGCAGCTTTCTAGGGGAATCCTACAATGAGCAGTTCTTC
TRBJ2-3,once,TRBV14,.,CASSQVGGVPDTQYF,TGTGCCAGCAGCCAAGTAGGGGGGGTCCCAGATACGCAGTATTTT
TRBJ2-1,.,TRBV7-8,.,CASSSDRGNEQFF,TGTGCCAGCAGCTCGGACAGAGGGAATGAGCAGTTCTTC
TRBJ2-1,.,TRBV5-6,TRBD1,CASSPPGQVLAQFF,TGTGCCAGCAGCCCCCCGGGACAGGTCCTTGCGCAGTTCTTC
TRBJ1-5,.,TRBV7-9,.,CASSLLSQPQHF,TGTGCCAGCAGCTTACTATCTCAGCCCCAGCATTTT
TRBJ2-5,.,TRBV18,.,CASSPRLQETQYF,TGTGCCAGCTCACCGAGGCTCCAAGAGACCCAGTACTTC
TRBJ2-5,.,TRBV4-2,TRBD1,CASSLGQGGETQYF,TGTGCCAGCAGCCTCGGACAGGGCGGGGAGACCCAGTACTTC
TRBJ1-5,.,TRBV7-2,.,CASSLSNSNQPQHF,TGTGCCAGCAGCTTAAGCAATAGCAATCAGCCCCAGCATTTT
TRBJ2-2,.,TRBV6-2/TRBV6-3,.,CASSYGWTSGELFF,TGTGCCAGCAGTTACGGATGGACATCCGGGGAGCTGTTTTTT
TRBJ2-5,.,TRBV7-2,.,CASSLAGVGETQYF,TGTGCCAGCAGCTTAGCGGGAGTGGGAGAGACCCAGTACTTC
TRBJ2-7,.,TRBV5-1,TRBD1,CASSLSAGGTAYEQYF,TGCGCCAGCAGCTTGTCCGCAGGGGGTACCGCCTACGAGCAGTACTTC
TRBJ1-1,.,TRBV6-5,TRBD1,CASRAQGATEAFF,TGTGCCAGCAGAGCCCAGGGGGCCACTGAAGCTTTCTTT
TRBJ2-6,.,TRBV20-1,.,CSSFGANVLTF,TGCAGTTCTTTCGGGGCCAACGTCCTGACTTTC
TRBJ1-5,.,TRBV7-9,.,CASSTQNNQPQHF,TGTGCCAGCAGCACACAGAACAATCAGCCCCAGCATTTT
TRBJ2-7,.,TRBV7-6,TRBD1,CASSSLGGRDRGYSSYEQYF,TGTGCCAGCAGCTCCTTAGGGGGTCGGGACAGGGGCTACAGCTCCTACGAGCAGTACTTC
TRBJ2-7,once,TRBV11-2,TRBD2,CASSSRTSGPYEQYF,TGTGCCAGCAGCTCCCGGACTAGCGGACCCTACGAGCAGTACTTC
TRBJ2-7,.,TRBV11-1,.,CASSPHYTSYEQYF,TGTGCCAGCAGCCCCCACTATACTAGTTACGAGCAGTACTTC
TRBJ2-7,.,TRBV7-3,TRBD1,CASSLRQGWEQYF,TGTGCCAGCAGCCTCAGACAGGGTTGGGAGCAGTACTTC
TRBJ1-1,.,TRBV27,.,CASSAEMNTEAFF,TGTGCCAGCAGTGCAGAAATGAACACTGAAGCTTTCTTT
TRBJ2-7,.,TRBV29-1,.,CSVGADSYEQYF,TGCAGCGTTGGTGCAGACTCCTACGAGCAGTACTTC
TRBJ2-1,.,TRBV6-6,TRBD2,CASSYGAGVSYNEQFF,TGTGCCAGCAGTTACGGGGCGGGAGTCTCCTACAATGAGCAGTTCTTC
TRBJ1-4,.,TRBV10-3,TRBD1,CAISESTGMNEKLFF,TGTGCCATCAGTGAGTCGACAGGGATGAATGAAAAACTGTTTTTT
TRBJ2-3,.,TRBV5-5,.,CASSLQVAATDTQYF,TGTGCCAGCAGCTTGCAGGTTGCTGCAACAGATACGCAGTATTTT
TRBJ2-3,.,TRBV7-7,.,CASSLRPSGTDTQYF,TGTGCCAGCAGCTTGCGGCCTTCAGGGACAGATACGCAGTATTTT
TRBJ1-1,.,TRBV5-6,TRBD1,CASSTVDRVDTEAFF,TGTGCCAGCAGCACGGTGGACAGGGTAGACACTGAAGCTTTCTTT
TRBJ1-2,.,TRBV20-1,.,CNGVESGYTF,TGCAACGGGGTGGAATCTGGCTACACCTTC
TRBJ2-1,.,TRBV9,.,CASSVLANGNNEQFF,TGTGCCAGCAGCGTTCTAGCGAACGGTAACAATGAGCAGTTCTTC
TRBJ1-2,.,TRBV28,TRBD1,CASSLLGTGNYGYTF,TGTGCCAGCAGTTTATTAGGGACAGGGAACTATGGCTACACCTTC
TRBJ2-3,.,TRBV25-1,TRBD2,CASSVAGGPTDTQYF,TGTGCCAGCAGTGTAGCGGGAGGGCCAACAGATACGCAGTATTTT
TRBJ1-4,.,TRBV6-1,.,CASSERLGSNEKLFF,TGTGCCAGCAGTGAAAGGTTGGGCAGTAATGAAAAACTGTTTTTT
TRBJ2-3,.,TRBV6-5,TRBD1,CASSLGQGAYTQYF,TGTGCCAGCAGCCTCGGACAGGGGGCGTATACGCAGTATTTT
TRBJ1-1,.,TRBV19,.,CATRTGLNTEAFF,TGTGCCACCCGAACAGGGCTGAACACTGAAGCTTTCTTT
TRBJ2-1,.,TRBV7-9,TRBD2,CASSSRGGSSDRNEQFF,TGTGCCAGCAGCTCCCGCGGCGGGAGCAGTGATCGAAATGAGCAGTTCTTC
TRBJ2-1,.,TRBV7-3,TRBD2,CASSSPSGGTYNEQFF,TGTGCCAGCAGCTCTCCTAGCGGGGGGACCTACAATGAGCAGTTCTTC
TRBJ1-1,.,TRBV19,TRBD1,CASKSWTGNTEAFF,TGTGCCAGTAAATCTTGGACAGGGAACACTGAAGCTTTCTTT
TRBJ2-7,.,TRBV3-1/TRBV3-2,TRBD2,CASTSSGRREQYF,TGTGCCAGCACCTCTAGCGGGAGACGCGAGCAGTACTTC
TRBJ1-2,.,TRBV27,TRBD1,CASSLVTGGGWGYTF,TGTGCCAGCAGTCTCGTGACAGGGGGAGGTTGGGGCTACACCTTC
TRBJ2-1,once,TRBV5-1,TRBD2,CASSLVASGILSSYNEQFF,TGCGCCAGCAGCTTGGTGGCTAGCGGGATACTCAGCTCCTACAATGAGCAGTTCTTC
TRBJ1-3,.,TRBV7-2,.,CASSTTSSGFSGNTIYF,TGTGCCAGCAGCACCACGTCCTCGGGTTTCTCTGGAAACACCATATATTTT
TRBJ2-2,.,TRBV12-2,.,CASRYRTGGADTGELFF,TGTGCAAGTCGCTACAGAACAGGGGGGGCCGACACCGGGGAGCTGTTTTTT
TRBJ1-2,.,TRBV30,.,CASGQPRRGVYGYTF,TGTGCTTCAGGACAGCCCCGCCGAGGAGTCTATGGCTACACCTTC
TRBJ2-3,.,TRBV7-6,TRBD2,CASSPGLAFTDTQYF,TGTGCCAGCAGCCCGGGACTAGCGTTCACAGATACGCAGTATTTT
TRBJ2-1,once,TRBV27,.,CASSLWGGRTLNEQFF,TGTGCCAGCAGTTTATGGGGGGGGCGGACCCTCAATGAGCAGTTCTTC
TRBJ2-1,.,TRBV14,.,CASSATRVEQFF,TGTGCCAGCAGCGCAACCCGGGTTGAGCAGTTCTTC
TRBJ1-1,.,TRBV12-3/TRBV12-4,.,CASSLMANTEAFF,TGTGCCAGCAGTTTGATGGCGAACACTGAAGCTTTCTTT
TRBJ1-2,once,TRBV28,TRBD1,CASSQRDRVNYGYTF,TGTGCCAGCAGTCAAAGGGACAGAGTTAACTATGGCTACACCTTC
TRBJ2-5,once,TRBV11-3,TRBD1,CASSRGTGVGETQYF,TGTGCCAGCAGCCGGGGGACAGGGGTGGGGGAGACCCAGTACTTC
TRBJ2-1,.,TRBV18,TRBD2,CASSPYRAGVSNEQFF,TGTGCCAGCTCACCATATCGGGCGGGAGTGAGTAATGAGCAGTTCTTC
TRBJ2-3,.,TRBV5-1,.,CASSQDSTDTQYF,TGCGCCAGCAGCCAAGACTCTACAGATACGCAGTATTTT
TRBJ2-1,.,TRBV19,TRBD2,CASSIRLAGVRSYNEQFF,TGTGCCAGTAGTATTAGGCTAGCGGGAGTCAGATCCTACAATGAGCAGTTCTTC
TRBJ1-1,.,TRBV7-9,.,CASSPSRDTEAFF,TGTGCCAGCAGCCCTTCTCGGGACACTGAAGCTTTCTTT
TRBJ2-1,.,TRBV7-2,TRBD2,CASSSGRLAGGEGQFF,TGTGCCAGCAGCTCCGGCCGACTAGCGGGAGGGGAAGGGCAGTTCTTC